This paragraph reports one TCR beta chain. Its antigen is unidentified. This CDR3 comprises 14 residues. The data derive from a study of cytomegalovirus exposure and HLA in healthy donors. Study-wide results and limits: Among TCR beta chains of equal frequency, HLA-associated ones were more clonally expanded in a later analysis.

PCR was performed using 60 Vbeta and 13 Jbeta primers. Profiling relied on immunoSEQ multiplex PCR, and the TCRdb table lists in-frame clones only, not all of them. The sample records 130,000 to 150,000 clones, under 85% being singletons. This sequence joins TRBV21-1 and TRBJ1-6; the D segment call TRBD1 is taken from the table without a DNA check. TRBV21-1 is described as a pseudogene. The origin of this receptor is a woman aged 35 to 49 in good health and CMV-seropositive. Input material: PBMCs. The CDR3 protein is CASDPIQTMSPLHF. DNA of the CDR3: TGTGCCAGCGACCCAATCCAGACAATGAGTCCCCTCCACTTT.